What follows are 22 T cell receptor beta chains derived from one specimen sequenced in a study of cytomegalovirus exposure and HLA in healthy donors (dated by TCRdb to about 2017). Receptor libraries were prepared by the immunoSEQ multiplex PCR assay. The multiplex PCR relied on a mix of 60 forward primers for TCR Vbeta segments and 13 reverse primers for TCR Jbeta segments. Held by TCRdb, this immuneACCESS table contains in-frame sequences only and omits some clones. Under half of the omission traces to an unresolved V gene where checked; the cause of the rest is unknown. This sample has around 140,000 clones in its table, and roughly 74% of those were observed once. Of the sample, approximately 3.2% falls within the top ten clones. The sequencing input was PBMCs. Receptors originate from a man aged 35 to 55 in good health and CMV-seronegative.

The V gene is TRBV19, the J gene TRBJ2-6, with 7 nucleotides matching TRBD1. CDR1 is LNHDA and CDR2 is SQIVND in the germline V gene (reference sequence). The V and J ends lost 3 bases and 0 bases, in that order; junction bases with no gene match: 14. The CDR3 is 20 amino acids. The CDR3 nucleotides read TGTGCCAGTAGTATGGCAGCATCGGGACAGTACCTCTCTGGGGCCAACGTCCTGACTTTC. Translated, it gives CASSMAASGQYLSGANVLTF.

This chain links TRBV4-2 with TRBJ1-3; maybe TRBD1 (5 bases). The CDR3 sequence is 16 residues long. V was trimmed by 0 bases and J by 4 bases, leaving 13 bases between them. Germline CDR1 is LGHNA and CDR2 is YNFKEQ. The CDR3 region is CASSQDLGGFGNTIYF. CDR3 coding DNA: TGTGCCAGCAGCCAAGATCTTGGGGGGTTCGGAAACACCATATATTTT.

The rearrangement joins TRBV5-5 to TRBJ1-1; 8 bases match TRBD1. Germline V CDR1 and CDR2: SGHKS, YYEKEE (reference sequence). V shed 0 bases, J shed 0 bases, and the junction held 7 bases outside the gene matches. The length of the CDR3 is 17 residues. The CDR3 region has the DNA TGTGCCAGCAGCTTGGGTTTGCGGACAGGGTTGAACACTGAAGCTTTCTTT. The encoded protein is CASSLGLRTGLNTEAFF. The variable domain in full, with the rest retrieved from reference TRBV5-5 and TRBJ1-1, is DAGVTQSPTHLIKTRGQQVTLRCSPISGHKSVSWYQQVLGQGPQFIFQYYEKEERGRGNFPDRFSARQFPNYSSELNVNALLLGDSALYLCASSLGLRTGLNTEAFFGQGTRLTVV.

CDR3 DNA sequence: TGTGCCAGCAGCCCCACCGGGATGGGCTACACCTTC. Translation: CASSPTGMGYTF. This chain links TRBV11-1 with TRBJ1-2; D remains ambiguous. CDR1 and CDR2 (germline): SGHAT, FQDESV (reference sequence). Trimming removed 5 bases at V and 8 bases at J, with 12 bases between. The CDR3 extends over 12 amino acids. Full variable domain (outside the CDR3, taken from reference TRBV11-1 and TRBJ1-2): EAEVAQSPRYKITEKSQAVAFWCDPISGHATLYWYRQILGQGPELLVQFQDESVVDDSQLPKDRFSAERLKGVDSTLKIQPAELGDSAMYLCASSPTGMGYTFGSGTRLTVV.

The rearrangement uses TRBV10-2 and TRBJ1-1; TRBD1 aligns across 8 bases. Germline trimming cut 7 bases from V and 5 bases from J; bases unmatched to any gene: 9. This CDR3 comprises 14 residues. Germline values: CDR1 WSHSY, CDR2 SAAADI. The CDR3 sequence: CASTGQGGRTEAFF. Written as DNA, the CDR3 is TGCGCCAGCACTGGACAGGGAGGTCGGACTGAAGCTTTCTTT.

This clone has more than one count but fewer than ten. The chain carries TRBV5-4 and TRBJ1-3; D not resolved. Germline V lookup: CDR1 SGHNT, CDR2 YYREEE (reference sequence). The CDR3 runs 16 residues. V shed 0 bases and J shed 0 bases, with 10 bases lying between them. Here the CDR3 DNA reads TGTGCCAGCAGCTTGGGGGCCCCTTCCTCTGGAAACACCATATATTTT. This encodes CASSLGAPSSGNTIYF.

This clone occurred once. This chain links TRBV6-5 with TRBJ2-5; a possible D gene is TRBD2 (7 bases). Trimming took 4 bases from V and 4 from J, leaving 13 bases between them. The CDR3 length is 14 residues. Germline assignment: CDR1 MNHEY and CDR2 SVGAGI. The CDR3: CASSFGGGRETQYF. The CDR3, as DNA: TGTGCCAGCAGTTTTGGGGGGGGGCGAGAGACCCAGTACTTC.

The chain is built from TRBV6-1 and TRBJ2-7; 8 nucleotides align to TRBD1. The trim removed 2 bases at V and 4 bases at J, leaving 19 bases unmatched. The CDR3 is 19 residues long. CDR1 and CDR2 (germline): MNHNS, SASEGT. CDR3 sequence (DNA): TGTGCCAGCAGTGAAAGTGGCAGGGGGCGTCCCCCGGGCGGTTACGAGCAGTACTTC. Its protein product is CASSESGRGRPPGGYEQYF.

This clone was observed a single time. The CDR3 DNA reads as TGCGCCAGCAGCTTTGTTGCCCTAGCAACAGATACGCAGTATTTT. As protein: CASSFVALATDTQYF. The rearrangement joins TRBV5-1 to TRBJ2-3, with D perhaps matching TRBD2 (5 bases). With 2 bases removed from V and 3 bases from J, the gap between germline ends came to 13 bases. Germline assignment: CDR1 SGHRS and CDR2 YFSETQ. This CDR3 has 15 residues.

This clone came up once. J is TRBJ2-2 and V is TRBV6-1, with 9 bases identical to TRBD1. With V trimmed by 3 bases and J by 6 bases, 5 bases remained unmatched. The CDR3 is made up of 15 amino acids. The germline V gene has CDR1 MNHNS and CDR2 SASEGT. The CDR3 DNA follows: TGTGCCAGCAGTGATGGGACAGGGTCGGCCGGGGAGCTGTTTTTT. The encoded protein is CASSDGTGSAGELFF.

This clone was detected only a few times. V gene TRBV9 combines with J gene TRBJ2-3, with 10 bases that match TRBD2. CDR1 is SGDLS and CDR2 is YYNGEE in the germline V gene. V was pared by 0 bases and J by 4 bases, with 14 bases of the junction left unmatched. The CDR3 is 19 amino acids. The CDR3 is CASSVGGSGGPGRADTQYF. The CDR3 bases are TGTGCCAGCAGCGTAGGGGGTAGCGGGGGGCCCGGTAGGGCAGATACGCAGTATTTT. The variable domain in full, completed from reference TRBV9 and TRBJ2-3, reads DSGVTQTPKHLITATGQRVTLRCSPRSGDLSVYWYQQSLDQGLQFLIQYYNGEERAKGNILERFSAQQFPDLHSELNLSSLELGDSALYFCASSVGGSGGPGRADTQYFGPGTRLTVL.

The genes are TRBV27 and TRBJ2-2; D possibly corresponds to TRBD1 (5 bases). This CDR3 spans 17 amino acids. V shed 7 bases and J shed 1 base, with 19 bases lying between them. From germline, CDR1 is MNHEY and CDR2 SMNVEV (reference sequence). The CDR3 spells CASNSYTGPVNTGELFF. CDR3 nucleotides: TGTGCCAGCAATTCCTATACAGGTCCTGTGAACACCGGGGAGCTGTTTTTT.

This clone has more than one count but fewer than ten. CDR3 nucleotides: TGTGCCAGCAGCGACCATCCGGGACAGGGGTTAGGGGGTATCACAGATACGCAGTATTTT. Translated: CASSDHPGQGLGGITDTQYF. The rearrangement joins TRBV9 to TRBJ2-3, with 10 nucleotides matching TRBD1. V lost 3 bases, J lost 2 bases, and 18 bases stayed unmatched. Germline CDR1 reads SGDLS; CDR2 reads YYNGEE. CDR3 length: 20 residues.

This chain connects TRBV27 to TRBJ2-1; 9 nucleotides align to TRBD1. Trimming removed 5 bases from V and 4 bases from J; junction bases left unmatched: 6. The germline gives CDR1 MNHEY, CDR2 SMNVEV (reference sequence). The CDR3 runs to 15 residues. The CDR3 DNA reads as TGTGCCAGCAGTCAACAGGGGGCCCCTTACAATGAGCAGTTCTTC. It translates to CASSQQGAPYNEQFF.

This clone was counted only a few times. The chain carries TRBV15 and TRBJ2-7; the D gene is possibly TRBD1 (8 bases). Trimming cost V 1 base and J 5 bases, with 15 bases left between them. The CDR3 is made up of 15 amino acids. Germline V CDR1 and CDR2: LNHNV, YYDKDF (reference sequence). The CDR3 region has the DNA TGTGCCACCAGCAGAGCGCGACAGGGGAGGGACGAGCAGTACTTC. This sequence encodes CATSRARQGRDEQYF. The full variable domain, with the rest looked up from reference TRBV15 and TRBJ2-7, is DAMVIQNPRYQVTQFGKPVTLSCSQTLNHNVMYWYQQKSSQAPKLLFHYYDKDFNNEADTPDNFQSRRPNTSFCFLDIRSPGLGDTAMYLCATSRARQGRDEQYFGPGTRLTVT.

V is TRBV19 and J is TRBJ2-3, with 11 bases fitting TRBD2. In germline, CDR1 is LNHDA, CDR2 SQIVND (reference sequence). The CDR3 consists of 18 residues. J lost 0 bases, V lost 9 bases, and 14 bases had no gene match. The CDR3 nucleotides are TGTGCCAGCCGACCCACTAGCGGGGGCCGCCCTAGCACAGATACGCAGTATTTT. Its protein product is CASRPTSGGRPSTDTQYF. The whole variable domain, remainder taken from reference TRBV19 and TRBJ2-3, is DGGITQSPKYLFRKEGQNVTLSCEQNLNHDAMYWYRQDPGQGLRLIYYSQIVNDFQKGDIAEGYSVSREKKESFPLTVTSAQKNPTAFYLCASRPTSGGRPSTDTQYFGPGTRLTVL.

This chain uses TRBV28 with TRBJ1-1; tentatively, D is TRBD1 (5 bases). Per the germline V gene, CDR1 is MDHEN and CDR2 is SYDVKM. The CDR3 has 15 residues. V was trimmed by 6 bases and J by 3 bases, leaving 17 bases between them. The CDR3 region is CASSTGFEGYTEAFF. The CDR3 nucleotides are TGTGCCAGCAGCACAGGTTTCGAAGGGTACACTGAAGCTTTCTTT. Full variable domain (rest looked up from reference TRBV28 and TRBJ1-1): DVKVTQSSRYLVKRTGEKVFLECVQDMDHENMFWYRQDPGLGLRLIYFSYDVKMKEKGDIPEGYSVSREKKERFSLILESASTNQTSMYLCASSTGFEGYTEAFFGQGTRLTVV.

This clone has only one observation. The V call is TRBV7-2, the J call TRBJ2-5; no clear D. This CDR3 comprises 14 residues. CDR1 and CDR2 from the germline V gene are SGHTA and FQGNSA. V was trimmed by 1 base and J by 0 bases, leaving 6 bases between them. The CDR3 coding sequence is TGTGCCAGCAGCTTAGAAGCTTACCAAGAGACCCAGTACTTC. This codes for CASSLEAYQETQYF. The full variable domain, with the rest looked up from reference TRBV7-2 and TRBJ2-5, is GAGVSQSPSNKVTEKGKDVELRCDPISGHTALYWYRQSLGQGLEFLIYFQGNSAPDKSGLPSDRFSAERTGGSVSTLTIQRTQQEDSAVYLCASSLEAYQETQYFGPGTRLLVL.

V and J are TRBV5-1 and TRBJ2-5, with 7 bases aligning to TRBD2. The J call may be faulty, since TRBJ2-7 better matches the DNA end. Per the germline V gene, CDR1 is SGHRS and CDR2 is YFSETQ. CDR3 size: 15 residues. The CDR3 DNA follows: TGCGCCAGCAGCTCCGTTCGGGGAGGGTCCTACGAGCAGTACTTC. Protein product: CASSSVRGGSYEQYF.

The chain employs TRBV5-1 and TRBJ2-1, with D possibly being TRBD1 (5 bases). Per the germline V gene, CDR1 is SGHRS and CDR2 is YFSETQ. This CDR3 comprises 14 residues. Deletions cut 3 bases from V and 9 bases from J, with 16 bases between. For the CDR3, the DNA is TGCGCCAGCAGCTCGGACCCACAGGCTAGTGAGCAGTTCTTC. As protein: CASSSDPQASEQFF.

The chain links TRBV5-1 to TRBJ2-2; TRBD1 agrees at 7 bases. Germline V gives CDR1 SGHRS, CDR2 YFSETQ. CDR3 length: 15 amino acids. The J segment lost 0 bases and the V segment lost 2 bases, leaving 1 base of the junction unmatched. The CDR3 nucleotides read TGCGCCAGCAGCTTTCAGGGGGCGAACACCGGGGAGCTGTTTTTT. It codes for CASSFQGANTGELFF.

The rearrangement joins TRBV19 to TRBJ1-4; D is ambiguous. Per germline, CDR1 LNHDA and CDR2 SQIVND (reference sequence). Trimming removed 3 bases from V and 0 bases from J, with 8 bases in between. The CDR3 extends over 15 amino acids. CDR3 DNA: TGTGCCAGTAGTATTAACGGTGCAACTAATGAAAAACTGTTTTTT. The encoded protein is CASSINGATNEKLFF.